One and the same sample provided the 9 T cell receptor beta chains below, sequenced in a study of post-analysis software for immune sequencing data. No antigen has been assigned to these receptors. Findings and caveats of the study: In patients, about five TRBV segments were more frequent than in controls, with TRBV5-6, TRBV5-1 and TRBV20-1 among them.

Researchers reported that TCR beta cDNA libraries carried unique molecular identifiers. One entry per CDR3 protein results from TCRdb running MiXCR on the PCR reads. The repertoire has fewer than 850,000 distinct CDR3 sequences, just under 30% of them found once; the top ten carry around 0.56%. The source material was blood. Receptor source: a girl under 18 with multiple sclerosis.

There are a few counts of this clonotype. V gene TRBV4-1 combines with J gene TRBJ2-7, with D tentatively TRBD2 (6 bases). This CDR3 has 14 residues. V lost 0 bases and J 2 bases, leaving 8 bases between the germline ends. From germline, CDR1 is MGHRA and CDR2 YSYEKL. The chain's CDR3 is CASSQDGGTYEQYF. The DNA of the CDR3 is TGCGCCAGCAGCCAAGATGGGGGGACCTACGAGCAGTACTTC.

The chain combines TRBV6-6 with TRBJ1-5; D is possibly TRBD1 (5 bases). Trimming took 7 bases from V and 0 from J, leaving 7 bases between them. This CDR3 has 13 amino acids. Germline CDR1 and CDR2: MNHNY and SVGAGI (reference sequence). This chain's CDR3 is CASTGGSNQPQHF. The DNA for the CDR3 is TGTGCCAGCACCGGGGGTAGCAATCAGCCCCAGCATTTT.

This clonotype was detected once. This sequence joins TRBV7-8 and TRBJ1-5, with D hard to call. CDR3 size: 17 residues. Germline values: CDR1 SGHVS, CDR2 FQNEAQ. V lost 1 base and J 0 bases, leaving 13 bases between the germline ends. CDR3 sequence: CASSLGPGSNSNQPQHF. The CDR3 DNA reads as TGTGCCAGCAGCTTAGGCCCGGGAAGTAATAGCAATCAGCCCCAGCATTTT.

Only a few counts were recorded for this clonotype. The rearrangement links TRBV29-1 to TRBJ2-1; tentative D call: TRBD2 (5 bases). Trimming cost V 6 bases and J 3 bases, with 18 bases left between them. Germline CDR1 reads SQVTM; CDR2 reads ANQGSEA. This CDR3 has 15 amino acids. CDR3 protein: CSVGTGGRSYNEQFF. CDR3 DNA: TGCAGCGTCGGCACGGGCGGGCGGAGCTACAATGAGCAGTTCTTC.

This clonotype was recorded at least ten times. The CDR3 region has the DNA TGTGCCAGCAGTTTCGGCTCCCGCAATCAGCCCCAGCATTTT. This translates into CASSFGSRNQPQHF. This chain uses TRBV12-3 or TRBV12-4 with TRBJ1-5; no reliable D call. V was trimmed by 3 bases and J by 2 bases, leaving 8 bases between them. The CDR3 has 14 amino acids.

A few counts support this clonotype. The chain combines TRBV9 with TRBJ2-6; D is unresolved. Trimming took off 0 bases at V and 4 bases at J, with 5 bases between the two ends. The CDR3 runs to 14 residues. Germline V lookup: CDR1 SGDLS, CDR2 YYNGEE. The CDR3 coding sequence is TGTGCCAGCAGCGTAGAGGCGGGGGCCAACGTCCTGACTTTC. It is translated as CASSVEAGANVLTF. The whole variable domain, filled in from reference TRBV9 and TRBJ2-6, reads DSGVTQTPKHLITATGQRVTLRCSPRSGDLSVYWYQQSLDQGLQFLIQYYNGEERAKGNILERFSAQQFPDLHSELNLSSLELGDSALYFCASSVEAGANVLTFGAGSRLTVL.

The chain carries TRBV20-1 and TRBJ2-3; D remains ambiguous. This CDR3 has 11 amino acids. CDR1 DFQATT and CDR2 SNEGSKA come from the germline V gene (reference sequence). The V gene lost 5 bases and the J gene lost 7 bases, with 10 bases spanning the gap. CDR3 nucleotide sequence: TGCAGTGCTTTCGTTCGGAATACGCAGTATTTT. Protein product: CSAFVRNTQYF.

This clonotype was counted a few times. CDR3 in DNA: TGCGCCAGCAGCCAAGATGAGGCGGGCCGCACAGATACGCAGTATTTT. It yields the protein CASSQDEAGRTDTQYF. The gene calls are TRBV4-3 and TRBJ2-3, with D possibly matching TRBD2 (5 bases). From germline, CDR1 is LGHNA and CDR2 YSLEER. V was cut by 0 bases and J by 1 base, with 11 bases left in between. CDR3 size: 16 residues.

This clonotype was counted between two and nine times. The V call is TRBV12-3 or TRBV12-4, the J call TRBJ1-2, with a possible D match to TRBD1 (6 bases). Trimming cost V 4 bases and J 7 bases, with 10 bases left between them. This CDR3 is built from 12 residues. The CDR3, as DNA: TGTGCCAGCAGTTGGGGGGCGCCTGGCTACACCTTC. Residues: CASSWGAPGYTF.